The entry below gives a single T cell receptor (beta chain) sequence along with its context. This clone's antigen is unknown. Base quality data are lacking; no much larger clone is found one base away. Data came from an Illumina HiSeq 1500. The public sequencing data were trimmed at Q25 with fastp and processed into clonotypes with MiXCR by TCRdb, which kept only in-frame beta chains. A single entry per CDR3 protein holds the most common genes and DNA from its merged rows. For this sample there are 400,000 or so distinct CDR3 sequences; around 32% appear just once. Roughly 13% of the sample rests with the top ten. Counted from cysteine to phenylalanine, this CDR3 has 14 amino acids. The sequence is cut down to CDR3 DNA, 42 bases in frame from base 1. Sequences MNHEY (CDR1) and SVGAGI (CDR2) are obtained from the germline V gene. Trimming costs V 10 bases and J 4 bases, and their ends lie 18 bases apart.

This sample was included in a study of T cell repertoires in cytomegalovirus infection (dated by TCRdb to about 2019). Turning to the overall study: Because public TCR beta signatures pointed to carriage of CMV infection together with the matching HLA type, the HLA type of each donor mattered for the analysis. The research as a whole found: Carriers of CMV infection plus the relevant HLA type were discriminated by the cumulative frequency of public TCR beta family members in the study cohort and in an independent roughly 400-donor cohort. The ex vivo response was dominated by HLA-C-restricted CMV-specific TCR beta clonotypes, which also provided the single most frequent clonotype in two of eight donors.

This receptor was taken from a human donor in good health (CMV status not recorded). Some clones in this sample may be carry-over from other donors' samples. The sequence joins TRBV6-5 to TRBJ2-3, with the D gene call left open. The sequencing input was PBMCs. The CDR3 here reads CATTPGPRPDTQYF. The bases read TGTGCCACCACGCCGGGCCCACGTCCAGATACGCAGTATTTT.